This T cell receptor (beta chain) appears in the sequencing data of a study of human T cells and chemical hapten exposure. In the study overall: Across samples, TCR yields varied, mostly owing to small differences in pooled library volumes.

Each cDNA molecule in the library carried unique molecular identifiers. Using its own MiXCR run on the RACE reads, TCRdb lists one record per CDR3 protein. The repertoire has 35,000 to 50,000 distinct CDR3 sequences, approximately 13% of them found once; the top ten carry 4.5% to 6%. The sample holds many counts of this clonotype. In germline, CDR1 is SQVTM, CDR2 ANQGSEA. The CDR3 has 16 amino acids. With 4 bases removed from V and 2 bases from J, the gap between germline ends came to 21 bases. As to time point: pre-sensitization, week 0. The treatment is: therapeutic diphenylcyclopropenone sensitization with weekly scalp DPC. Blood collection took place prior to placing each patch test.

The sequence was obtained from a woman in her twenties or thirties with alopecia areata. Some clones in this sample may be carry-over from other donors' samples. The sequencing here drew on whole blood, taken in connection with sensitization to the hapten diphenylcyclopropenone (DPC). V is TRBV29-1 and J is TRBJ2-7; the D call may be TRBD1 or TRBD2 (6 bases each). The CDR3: CSVVEGGTALTYEQYF. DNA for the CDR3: TGCAGCGTTGTTGAAGGGGGGACGGCCTTAACCTACGAGCAGTACTTC.